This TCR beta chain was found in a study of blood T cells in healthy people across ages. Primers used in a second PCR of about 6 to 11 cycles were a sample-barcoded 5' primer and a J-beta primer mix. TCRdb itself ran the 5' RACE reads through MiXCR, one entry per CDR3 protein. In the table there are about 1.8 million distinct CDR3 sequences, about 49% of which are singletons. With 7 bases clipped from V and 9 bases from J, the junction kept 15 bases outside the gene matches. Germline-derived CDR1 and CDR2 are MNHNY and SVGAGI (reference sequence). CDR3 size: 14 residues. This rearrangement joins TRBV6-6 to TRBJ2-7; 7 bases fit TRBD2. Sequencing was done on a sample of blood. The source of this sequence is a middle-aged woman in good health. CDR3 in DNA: TGTGCCAGCACCCAGCGGGACCGAACGGGTACGCAGTACTTC. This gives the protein CASTQRDRTGTQYF.